This TCR beta chain derives from a study of identical twins. CDR1 and CDR2 (germline): SQVTM, ANQGSEA. The CDR3 contains 15 residues. V shed 3 bases and J shed 7 bases, with 18 bases lying between them. TCRdb itself ran the 5' RACE reads through MiXCR, one entry per CDR3 protein. This table holds about 730,000 distinct CDR3 sequences, 21% found once. These data were also reused for a study on T cells expressing NK-cell markers. That source adds: Top CD8+ clonotypes included the dominant CD3+CD56+NKG2C+ clonotypes in six donors.

This sequence joins TRBV29-1 and TRBJ1-4; D is perhaps TRBD1 (5 bases). The sequencing input was PBMCs. The TCR sequence derives from a woman younger than 35 in good health. The CDR3 bases are TGCAGCGTTGACGGTGTTGGGGGAATTGGTGAAAAACTGTTTTTT. Residues: CSVDGVGGIGEKLFF.